Listed below are T cell receptor beta chains from one sample, sequenced in a study of T cell repertoires in cytomegalovirus infection. Using its own MiXCR run on the reads, TCRdb lists one record per CDR3 protein. In the table there are approximately 500,000 distinct CDR3 sequences, around 30% of which are singletons. Their antigens remain unidentified. Sequences were derived from cultured PBMCs, sampled from culture after CMV antigen stimulation. These receptors all stem from a human donor in good health (CMV status not recorded). Some clones in this sample may be carry-over from other donors' samples. The CDR3 runs from the conserved cysteine through the conserved F or W. Fields, in order: V gene, J gene, CDR3 length, CDR3 protein.

TRBV27,TRBJ2-2,15,CASGRVGDLTGELFF
TRBV4-1,TRBJ2-1,13,CASSQGQGYEQFF
TRBV19,TRBJ1-1,13,CASTPVVNTEAFF
TRBV4-1,TRBJ1-4,16,CASSLSGTGTNEKLFF
TRBV28,TRBJ1-2,14,CASRPPGQLNGYTF
TRBV6-2/TRBV6-3,TRBJ2-1,14,CASSYPETRQGQFF
TRBV6-2/TRBV6-3,TRBJ1-1,14,CASRVQGAGTEAFF
TRBV19,TRBJ2-2,16,CATKGLAGWSTGELFF
TRBV25-1,TRBJ2-5,15,CASSESLGAGETQYF
TRBV12-3/TRBV12-4,TRBJ1-1,14,CASSRGQAGTEAFF
TRBV3-1,TRBJ2-7,16,CASSQHKGVAVYEQYF
TRBV6-5,TRBJ1-6,14,CASRGTGVRSPLHF
TRBV19,TRBJ2-7,14,CASSIRGPTYEQYF
TRBV6-2/TRBV6-3,TRBJ2-7,14,CASLDHSGRYEQYF
TRBV7-2,TRBJ2-5,20,CASSRRTGSGTTRSSETQYF
TRBV11-2,TRBJ1-2,15,CASSLGAGVGYGYTF